A single sample is the source of the 3 T cell receptor beta chains below, sequenced in a study of blood T cell repertoires in COVID-19. Only in-frame clones appear in the TCRdb table, and some are missing; sequencing was by immunoSEQ multiplex PCR. The sample holds roughly 190,000 clones, roughly 82% seen once. Sequencing used PBMCs or T cells enriched from blood (not recorded which). The receptors come from a man aged 40-50 years who had recovered from COVID-19.

This chain uses TRBV19 with TRBJ2-5; a possible D gene is TRBD2 (5 bases). The CDR3 spans 17 residues. The germline gives CDR1 LNHDA, CDR2 SQIVND (reference sequence). V was clipped by 2 bases and J by 1 base, with 17 bases between them. DNA for the CDR3: TGTGCCAGTAGTATAAGCGTCGAACAGCGGAGCCAAGAGACCCAGTACTTC. Its translation: CASSISVEQRSQETQYF.

This chain links TRBV5-5 with TRBJ2-7; D is perhaps TRBD1 (6 bases). Trimming took off 2 bases at V and 3 bases at J, with 6 bases between the two ends. Looked up from germline, CDR1 is SGHKS and CDR2 is YYEKEE (reference sequence). The CDR3 consists of 12 residues. The CDR3 DNA sequence: TGTGCCAGCAGCTTACAGGGCTACGAGCAGTACGTC. Translated, it gives CASSLQGYEQYV.

J is TRBJ2-2 and V is TRBV2; 7 nucleotides match TRBD2. The V segment lost 4 bases and the J segment 6 bases; nucleotides outside the gene matches: 11. The CDR3 totals 16 residues. Germline loops: CDR1 SNHLY, CDR2 FYNNEI. CDR3 protein: CASSAPWEGRPGELFF. CDR3 coding DNA: TGTGCCAGCAGTGCCCCGTGGGAGGGCCGGCCCGGGGAGCTGTTTTTT.